The source of this TCR beta chain is a study of neurological immune-mediated disorders. V lost 5 bases to trimming and J lost 2 bases, with 7 bases between them. Germline V gene lookup returns CDR1 SEHNR and CDR2 FQNEAQ (reference sequence). CDR3 length: 12 residues. A 10-nucleotide random UMI tagged transcripts in template-switch 5'RACE cDNA synthesis. Each CDR3 protein gets one entry after TCRdb re-called the 5' RACE reads with MiXCR. Among roughly 39,000 distinct CDR3 sequences listed, roughly 6.9% were seen once. Findings and caveats of the study: None of the CDR3 amino acid sequences in expanded clones turned up in more than one subject, which points to private repertoires in all groups.

This clonotype was found many times. Antigen unknown. Sample: CD4+ T cells from blood. The receptor comes from a man between 45 and 60 years old in good health. The V gene is TRBV7-9, the J gene TRBJ2-7; D ambiguous. The CDR3 coding sequence is TGTGCCAGCAGCAATGGTCCCTACGAGCAGTACTTC. It yields the protein CASSNGPYEQYF.